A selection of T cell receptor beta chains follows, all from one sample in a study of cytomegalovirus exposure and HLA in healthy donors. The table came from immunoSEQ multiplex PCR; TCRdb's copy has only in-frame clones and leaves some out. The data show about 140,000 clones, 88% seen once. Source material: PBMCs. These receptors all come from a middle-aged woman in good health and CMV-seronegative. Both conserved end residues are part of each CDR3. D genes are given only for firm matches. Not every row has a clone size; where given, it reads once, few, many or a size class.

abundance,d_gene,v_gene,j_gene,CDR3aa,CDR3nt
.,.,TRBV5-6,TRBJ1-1,CASSTRVFNTEAFF,TGTGCCAGCAGCACTAGGGTATTTAACACTGAAGCTTTCTTT
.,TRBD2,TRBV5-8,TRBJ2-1,CASSYSGATYNEQFF,TGTGCCAGCAGCTATAGCGGGGCCACCTACAATGAGCAGTTCTTC
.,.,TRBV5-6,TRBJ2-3,CASSLPLGRATDTQYF,TGTGCCAGCAGCTTGCCCTTGGGCAGAGCCACAGATACGCAGTATTTT
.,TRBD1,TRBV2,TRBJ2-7,CASSVRTGPYEQYF,TGTGCCAGCAGTGTCAGGACAGGCCCCTACGAGCAGTACTTC
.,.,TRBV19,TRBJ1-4,CASSIQGQKLFF,TGTGCCAGTAGTATCCAGGGCCAAAAACTGTTTTTT
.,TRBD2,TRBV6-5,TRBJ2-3,CASSLTSGSIYTQYF,TGTGCCAGCAGTCTGACTAGCGGGAGTATCTATACGCAGTATTTT
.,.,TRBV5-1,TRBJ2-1,CASSPGQDNEQFF,TGCGCCAGCAGCCCCGGACAAGACAATGAGCAGTTCTTC
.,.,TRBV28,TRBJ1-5,CASSLSQAHQPQHF,TGTGCCAGCAGTTTGTCGCAGGCCCATCAGCCCCAGCATTTT
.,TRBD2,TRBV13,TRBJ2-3,CASTRKSASGRVADTQYF,TGTGCCAGCACCAGAAAATCTGCTAGCGGGAGAGTGGCAGATACGCAGTATTTT
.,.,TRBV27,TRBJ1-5,CASSFSLQGNQPQHF,TGTGCCAGCAGTTTTTCATTACAGGGCAATCAGCCCCAGCATTTT
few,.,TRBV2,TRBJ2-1,CASNRERANEQFF,TGTGCCAGCAACCGCGAGCGGGCCAATGAGCAGTTCTTC
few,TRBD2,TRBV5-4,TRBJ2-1,CASSQKAGGDEQFF,TGTGCCAGCAGCCAGAAAGCGGGAGGGGATGAGCAGTTCTTC
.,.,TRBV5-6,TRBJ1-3,CASSLTGLNTIYF,TGTGCCAGCAGCTTGACAGGTTTGAACACCATATATTTT
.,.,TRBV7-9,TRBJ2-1,CASSLEREQFF,TGTGCCAGCAGCTTAGAGCGTGAGCAGTTCTTC
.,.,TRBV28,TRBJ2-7,CASSLVREQYF,TGTGCCAGCAGTTTGGTCCGGGAGCAGTACTTC
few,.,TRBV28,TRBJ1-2,CASSLSGYGYTF,TGTGCCAGCAGTTTATCGGGCTATGGCTACACCTTC
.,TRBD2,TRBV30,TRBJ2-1,CAWSVRWRELFGNEQFF,TGTGCCTGGAGTGTGCGGTGGCGGGAGCTTTTTGGCAATGAGCAGTTCTTC